This is a list of T cell receptor beta chains from one sample in a study of T cells and copy number aberrations in small-cell lung cancer. Clones were read by immunoSEQ multiplex PCR, and TCRdb kept only the in-frame ones, dropping some. The sample has fewer than 9,500 clones; approximately 80% are singletons. Sample: normal tissue next to the tumor. Every receptor here comes from a woman aged 45-60 years with small cell lung cancer. Both conserved end residues are part of each CDR3. The D gene is left open where the match is weak. Clone size is given for some rows only: seen once, a few or many times, or a class if the clone is expanded.

V: TRBV7-2; size: -; J: TRBJ1-1; D: -; DNA: TGTGCCAGCAGCTGGATGGGACAGAACACTGAAGCTTTCTTT; CDR3: CASSWMGQNTEAFF
V: TRBV5-1; size: few; J: TRBJ1-3; D: -; DNA: TGCGCCAGCAGCTTGGCCTTCAGCTCTGGAAACACCATATATTTT; CDR3: CASSLAFSSGNTIYF
V: TRBV4-1; size: -; J: TRBJ2-1; D: -; DNA: TGCGCCAGCAGCCAAGAAGGACCCCTTCGGAATGAGCAGTTCTTC; CDR3: CASSQEGPLRNEQFF
V: TRBV7-3; size: -; J: TRBJ2-3; D: -; DNA: TGTGCCAGCAGCTCAGGGGGGAGTTCAGATACGCAGTATTTT; CDR3: CASSSGGSSDTQYF
V: TRBV6-6; size: -; J: TRBJ1-1; D: -; DNA: TGTGCCAGCAGGAAAGGGGGGACTGAAGCTTTCTTT; CDR3: CASRKGGTEAFF
V: TRBV5-4; size: -; J: TRBJ2-3; D: TRBD2; DNA: TGTGCCAGCAGCTCAACGGGACTAGGGGGAGATACGCAGTATTTT; CDR3: CASSSTGLGGDTQYF
V: TRBV7-9; size: -; J: TRBJ2-3; D: -; DNA: TGTGCCAGCAGCTTCGAGCGACGGGGAGATACGCAGTATTTT; CDR3: CASSFERRGDTQYF
V: TRBV7-2; size: -; J: TRBJ2-3; D: TRBD2; DNA: TGTGCCAGCAGCCTAAGCGGGAGATCGGGAGATACGCAGTATTTT; CDR3: CASSLSGRSGDTQYF
V: TRBV15; size: -; J: TRBJ2-7; D: -; DNA: TGTGCCACCAGCAGAGATCTTTCCGACGAGCAGTACTTC; CDR3: CATSRDLSDEQYF
V: TRBV5-1; size: -; J: TRBJ1-3; D: -; DNA: TGCGCCAGCAGGACAGCCTCTGGAAACACCATATATTTT; CDR3: CASRTASGNTIYF
V: TRBV5-4; size: -; J: TRBJ2-3; D: -; DNA: TGTGCCAGCAGCTTGATGTGGGATGGGACAGATACGCAGTATTTT; CDR3: CASSLMWDGTDTQYF
V: TRBV5-8; size: -; J: TRBJ2-1; D: -; DNA: TGTGCCAGCAGTATTTCAGGAGAGTTATACAATGAGCAGTTCTTC; CDR3: CASSISGELYNEQFF
V: TRBV10-1; size: -; J: TRBJ2-1; D: TRBD2; DNA: TGCGCCAGCAGTGAGTCGCGGCTAGCGGGACGCTACAATGAGCAGTTCTTC; CDR3: CASSESRLAGRYNEQFF
V: TRBV5-4; size: medium-sized; J: TRBJ2-2; D: -; DNA: TGTGCCAGCAGCCCCCGGGAAAGAAGGGGCGGGGAGCTGTTTTTT; CDR3: CASSPRERRGGELFF
V: TRBV29-1; size: -; J: TRBJ2-1; D: -; DNA: TGCAGCGCCGTAGGGCAGGGAAGAGATGAGCAGTTCTTC; CDR3: CSAVGQGRDEQFF
V: TRBV6-1; size: -; J: TRBJ2-3; D: TRBD1; DNA: TGTGCCAGCAGGGGACAGGGCACAGATACGCAGTATTTT; CDR3: CASRGQGTDTQYF